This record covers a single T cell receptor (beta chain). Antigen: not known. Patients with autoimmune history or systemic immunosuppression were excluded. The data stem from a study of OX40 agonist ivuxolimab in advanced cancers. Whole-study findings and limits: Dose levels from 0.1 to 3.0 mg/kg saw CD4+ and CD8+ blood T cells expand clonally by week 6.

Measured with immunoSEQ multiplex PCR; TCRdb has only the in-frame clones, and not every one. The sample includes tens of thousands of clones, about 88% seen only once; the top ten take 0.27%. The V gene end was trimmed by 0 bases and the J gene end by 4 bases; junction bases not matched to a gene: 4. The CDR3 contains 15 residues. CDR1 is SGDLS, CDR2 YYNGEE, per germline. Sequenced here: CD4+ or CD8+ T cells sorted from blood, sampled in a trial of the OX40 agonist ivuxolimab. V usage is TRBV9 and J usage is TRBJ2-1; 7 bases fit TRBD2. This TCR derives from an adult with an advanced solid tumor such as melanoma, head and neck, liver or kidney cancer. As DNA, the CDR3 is TGTGCCAGCAGCGTAGCTAGCGGAATGTACAATGAGCAGTTCTTC. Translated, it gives CASSVASGMYNEQFF.